Shown below are 8 T cell receptor beta chains from a single sample sequenced in a study of cytomegalovirus exposure and HLA in healthy donors. In the PCR, 60 Vbeta and 13 Jbeta primers were used. Clones were sequenced by immunoSEQ multiplex PCR, and TCRdb holds only the in-frame ones, with some missing. This table has 110,000 or so clones, around 77% appearing once. What was sequenced was PBMCs. The receptors originated from a woman in her thirties in good health and CMV-seropositive.

The chain joins TRBV6-1 to TRBJ1-5; D perhaps matches TRBD1 (5 bases). V lost 6 bases and J 3 bases, leaving 12 bases between the germline ends. CDR3 size: 14 residues. Germline V gene lookup returns CDR1 MNHNS and CDR2 SASEGT. The CDR3 DNA follows: TGTGCCAGCAGGGGGCGGGGTGACAATCAGCCCCAGCATTTT. Its protein is CASRGRGDNQPQHF.

This sequence joins TRBV2 and TRBJ2-1; TRBD1 matches 9 bases. The CDR3 is made up of 15 amino acids. J lost 7 bases, V lost 6 bases, and 10 bases had no gene match. The germline CDR1 and CDR2 sequences are SNHLY and FYNNEI. The CDR3 sequence: CASRAPGQGRNEQFF. The CDR3 DNA sequence: TGTGCCAGCAGAGCACCGGGACAGGGTAGGAATGAGCAGTTCTTC.

In DNA, the CDR3 is TGCGCCAGCAGCCTTAGCCGTTCGGGACAGATCTACGAGCAGTACTTC. This encodes CASSLSRSGQIYEQYF. This chain connects TRBV4-1 to TRBJ2-5, with 7 bases fitting TRBD1. The tail of the sequence fits TRBJ2-7 better, so the J call may be wrong. The CDR3 is made up of 16 amino acids. The germline V gene has CDR1 MGHRA and CDR2 YSYEKL.

V gene TRBV18 combines with J gene TRBJ2-2; 7 bases align to TRBD1. The germline gives CDR1 KGHSH, CDR2 LQKENI. The CDR3 runs to 17 residues. V shed 4 bases, J shed 5 bases, and the junction held 13 bases outside the gene matches. CDR3 sequence: CASSRSLTGVETGELFF. CDR3 coding DNA: TGTGCCAGCTCACGGAGCTTAACAGGGGTGGAGACCGGGGAGCTGTTTTTT.

This clone came up once. The J gene is TRBJ1-2, the V gene TRBV7-2; the D is unclear. The CDR3 has 13 residues. The V end was cut by 0 bases, the J end by 5 bases, with 7 bases between. Looked up from germline, CDR1 is SGHTA and CDR2 is FQGNSA. The CDR3 nucleotides read TGTGCCAGCAGCTTAGCGTCACAATATGGCTACACCTTC. It translates to CASSLASQYGYTF.

This clone has only a few counts. The chain links TRBV18 to TRBJ1-1; maybe TRBD1 (6 bases). The V gene lost 3 bases and the J gene lost 6 bases, with 14 bases spanning the gap. The length of the CDR3 is 14 residues. Germline V gives CDR1 KGHSH, CDR2 LQKENI. The CDR3 here is CASSPLQGSAEAFF. DNA for the CDR3: TGTGCCAGCTCACCCTTACAGGGAAGCGCTGAAGCTTTCTTT.

In nucleotides, the CDR3 is TGTGCCAGCAGCCGAGCGGGAGTCGAGACCCAGTACTTC. Translated, it gives CASSRAGVETQYF. J is TRBJ2-5 and V is TRBV7-9; the match to TRBD2 covers 8 bases. Germline-derived CDR1 and CDR2 are SEHNR and FQNEAQ (reference sequence). The CDR3 covers 13 residues. The trim removed 5 bases at V and 5 bases at J, leaving 4 bases unmatched.

The chain links TRBV29-1 to TRBJ2-3, with D tentatively TRBD1 (5 bases). The CDR3 covers 11 residues. The germline CDR1 and CDR2 sequences are SQVTM and ANQGSEA. Deletions cut 5 bases from V and 6 bases from J, with 9 bases between. The CDR3 DNA reads as TGCAGCGTTCTCAGGGCTGATACGCAGTATTTT. Translation gives CSVLRADTQYF.